This T cell receptor beta chain came from a study of blood T cell repertoires in COVID-19. Study context: COVID-19 samples collected from the United States, Italy and Spain covered acute and convalescent phases. PBMCs, B-cell-depleted T cells, or T cells were the source of the cDNA or gDNA that made up the material.

In the authors' workflow: How many nucleated cells were present was estimated from reference gene primer amplification. Generated by immunoSEQ multiplex PCR, the TCRdb table keeps only in-frame clones and is missing some. The V and J calls and clone size come from that table; D and trimming were worked out from the DNA. The sample includes approximately 210,000 clones, about 85% seen only once; the top ten take roughly 20%. V gave up 5 bases and J gave up 3 bases, with 9 bases separating them. Germline CDR1 reads SGHTA; CDR2 reads FQGTGA. The length of the CDR3 is 13 residues. The specimen sequenced was peripheral blood. The chain employs TRBV7-3 and TRBJ2-3; a weak D match, TRBD1 (6 bases). The TCR comes from a human donor in a cohort sampled during active COVID-19. The CDR3: CASSAQGTDTQYF. CDR3 nucleotides: TGTGCCAGCAGCGCTCAGGGGACAGATACGCAGTATTTT. Full variable domain (outside the CDR3, taken from reference TRBV7-3 and TRBJ2-3): GAGVSQTPSNKVTEKGKYVELRCDPISGHTALYWYRQSLGQGPEFLIYFQGTGAADDSGLPNDRFFAVRPEGSVSTLKIQRTERGDSAVYLCASSAQGTDTQYFGPGTRLTVL.